The clone carrying this TCR beta chain was counted only a few times. Its specificity is not known. These data originate in a study of cytomegalovirus exposure and HLA in healthy donors. The study, taken as a whole, reports: In a later analysis, several top co-occurrence clusters appeared linked to parvovirus B19, influenza, CMV and Epstein-Barr virus. Judged likely to be a sequencing artifact was a cluster of highly shared sequence variants. Presence/absence results assume similar sequencing depth per donor, which may not hold. A later analysis, which compared TCR beta chains of equal frequency, found the HLA-associated ones more clonally expanded.

PCR employed 60 Vbeta and 13 Jbeta primers. Using immunoSEQ multiplex PCR, the repertoire was profiled, and TCRdb retains in-frame clones only, with some absent. Of roughly 200,000 clones in the sample, over 70% were seen once. V was clipped by 8 bases and J by 5 bases; unmatched bases: 9. Germline-derived CDR1 and CDR2 are MNHNS and SASEGT. The CDR3 is made up of 14 amino acids. This clonotype originated in a man aged 40-49 years in good health and CMV-seropositive. The V gene is TRBV6-1, the J gene TRBJ1-2, with 9 bases matching TRBD1. Sequenced sample: PBMCs. The CDR3 coding sequence is TGTGCCAGCCTAACTCCGGGACAGGGATATGGCTACACCTTC. Translation gives CASLTPGQGYGYTF.